This T cell receptor beta chain was sequenced in a study of T-cell memory formation after mild COVID-19. This clonotype was seen more than once but under ten times. TCRdb itself ran the 5' RACE reads through MiXCR, one entry per CDR3 protein. Found here are 90,000 to 120,000 distinct CDR3 sequences, 13% to 15% of them singletons; the top ten hold approximately 43%. What was sequenced was PBMCs or a T cell subset sorted from them (not recorded which). This clonotype was sampled from a man between 18 and 29 years old who had mild COVID-19 (a few samples of this study predate the infection). Cell type and time point are not known.

The CDR3 nucleotides read TGCGCCAGCAGCCCCTGGGCGGGGGGACCTGGAAACATTCAGTACTTC. Amino acid sequence: CASSPWAGGPGNIQYF. This sequence joins TRBV4-3 and TRBJ2-4; TRBD2 agrees at 8 bases. CDR1 and CDR2 from the germline V gene are LGHNA and YSLEER. Trimming at V came to 4 bases and at J to 6 bases, leaving 11 bases not matched to a gene. The CDR3 has 16 residues.